These 25 T cell receptor beta chains were sequenced from one sample in a study of shared clonotypes between healthy human individuals (TCRdb year 2020). Libraries were constructed by the immunoSEQ multiplex PCR assay. In TCRdb, the immuneACCESS table is reduced to in-frame sequences with V and J assigned. These tables do not hold every clone; where another copy was compared, an unresolved V gene accounts for under half, and the others remain unexplained. Counted in this sample were about 980,000 clones; around 80% of them appeared once. The top ten hold over 1.3% of the sample. The source material was memory CD4+ T cells sorted from blood. Explained via the paper, the cell subset or site label denotes: CD45RA-negative fraction. These receptors were collected from a man aged 18 to 30 in good health.

The J gene is TRBJ2-1, the V gene TRBV7-2; TRBD2 matches 8 bases. The ends lost 7 bases at V and 2 bases at J; junction bases unmatched: 4. The CDR3 totals 14 residues. CDR1 is SGHTA and CDR2 is FQGNSA in the germline V gene. The CDR3 loop reads CASKRESTYNEQFF. The DNA for the CDR3 is TGTGCCAGCAAGCGGGAGTCAACCTACAATGAGCAGTTCTTC.

The CDR3 sequence: CASSTGTEGNTIYF. DNA of the CDR3: TGTGCCAGCAGTACCGGGACGGAAGGAAACACCATATATTTT. V and J are TRBV6-5 and TRBJ1-3; possible D gene TRBD1, 5 bases. Trimming removed 5 bases at V and 4 bases at J, with 12 bases between. This CDR3 is 14 amino acids long. Germline assignment: CDR1 MNHEY and CDR2 SVGAGI.

Comment on this clone: Other nucleotide sequences in the sample specify the same CDR3. This sequence joins TRBV5-4 and TRBJ2-7; TRBD2 matches at 10 bases. This CDR3 spans 15 amino acids. The V segment lost 0 bases and the J segment 4 bases; nucleotides outside the gene matches: 4. From germline, CDR1 is SGHNT and CDR2 YYREEE (reference sequence). As DNA, the CDR3 is TGTGCCAGCAGCTTGGTGGCTAGCGGGAGATACGAGCAGTACTTC. Its protein product is CASSLVASGRYEQYF.

The CDR3 loop reads CASSTGPKQYEQYF. The CDR3, as DNA: TGTGCCAGCAGCACCGGACCTAAACAGTACGAGCAGTACTTC. The chain recombines TRBV7-2 with TRBJ2-7; D not certain. Germline CDR1 is SGHTA and CDR2 is FQGNSA. The V end was cut by 5 bases, the J end by 4 bases, with 15 bases between. The CDR3 contains 14 residues.

The chain links TRBV19 to TRBJ1-1; the D is unclear. Germline CDR1 is LNHDA and CDR2 is SQIVND (reference sequence). The CDR3 runs to 12 residues. V was clipped by 7 bases and J by 1 base, with 7 bases between them. CDR3 loop: CASKESNTEAFF. CDR3 nucleotide sequence: TGTGCCAGTAAGGAGTCGAACACTGAAGCTTTCTTT.

The chain has TRBV6-1 and TRBJ1-6; D is undetermined. Germline V gene data show CDR1 as MNHNS and CDR2 as SASEGT. This CDR3 has 17 residues. Trimming removed 1 base from V and 0 bases from J, with 10 bases in between. Here the CDR3 DNA reads TGTGCCAGCAGTGAAGTTCTGGGGAGCTCCTATAATTCACCCCTCCACTTT. Its translation: CASSEVLGSSYNSPLHF.

The V call is TRBV16, the J call TRBJ1-1, with 7 bases matching TRBD1. The CDR3 contains 16 residues. CDR1 is KGHSY and CDR2 is FQNENV in the germline V gene. The trim removed 0 bases at V and 1 base at J, leaving 5 bases unmatched. This CDR3 is CASSQSLGTANTEAFF. CDR3 nucleotide sequence: TGTGCCAGCAGCCAATCGTTAGGGACAGCGAACACTGAAGCTTTCTTT.

This chain uses TRBV4-3 with TRBJ2-1; 8 bases fit TRBD2. V shed 1 base, J shed 3 bases, and the junction held 5 bases outside the gene matches. Germline V gene data show CDR1 as LGHNA and CDR2 as YSLEER. The CDR3 covers 16 residues. The CDR3: CASSQVLAGHYNEQFF. CDR3 sequence (DNA): TGCGCCAGCAGCCAAGTCCTAGCGGGCCACTACAATGAGCAGTTCTTC.

The rearrangement uses TRBV11-2 and TRBJ2-7; TRBD2 might be the D (7 bases). The CDR3 totals 14 residues. Germline V gives CDR1 SGHAT, CDR2 FQNNGV. V lost 2 bases and J 6 bases, leaving 14 bases between the germline ends. CDR3 in DNA: TGTGCCAGCAGCTTAAACCGGAGGGGGGGCGAGCAGTACTTC. This gives the protein CASSLNRRGGEQYF.

This clone turned up a few times. The genes are TRBV9 and TRBJ2-7; possible D gene TRBD1, 5 bases. V was pared by 0 bases and J by 2 bases, with 9 bases between. The germline V gene has CDR1 SGDLS and CDR2 YYNGEE. CDR3 size: 14 residues. The CDR3 sequence: CASSVDRTPYEQYF. The CDR3 DNA is TGTGCCAGCAGCGTAGACAGGACCCCCTACGAGCAGTACTTC.

This sequence joins TRBV11-2 and TRBJ2-5, with D unclear. Germline lookup yields CDR1 SGHAT and CDR2 FQNNGV. The CDR3 sequence is 13 residues long. Trimming stripped 3 bases from V and 5 bases from J, with 10 bases between. The DNA of the CDR3 is TGTGCCAGCAGCTTGAATACGATGGAGACCCAGTACTTC. Residues: CASSLNTMETQYF.

V usage is TRBV5-1 and J usage is TRBJ1-3; D gene ambiguous. Looked up from germline, CDR1 is SGHRS and CDR2 is YFSETQ. Trimming left V 4 bases short and J 4 bases short, with 18 bases between. The CDR3 has 16 amino acids. DNA for the CDR3: TGCGCCAGCAGCCCAGACCCTCGGGCGGGCGGAAACACCATATATTTT. It codes for CASSPDPRAGGNTIYF.

The chain is built from TRBV7-6 and TRBJ1-1; 7 bases match TRBD1. The J segment lost 6 bases and the V segment lost 4 bases, leaving 8 bases of the junction unmatched. Germline lookup yields CDR1 SGHVS and CDR2 FNYEAQ. CDR3 size: 14 residues. DNA of the CDR3: TGTGCCAGCAGCTCCGGGACAGCCGCTTCTGAAGCTTTCTTT. Translation gives CASSSGTAASEAFF.

This chain joins TRBV25-1 and TRBJ2-5, with D perhaps matching TRBD2 (5 bases). CDR1 and CDR2 from the germline V gene are MGHDK and SYGVNS. The CDR3 length is 14 residues. V lost 5 bases to trimming and J lost 1 base, with 11 bases between them. CDR3: CASSPMDFQETQYF. The CDR3 DNA reads as TGTGCCAGCAGTCCCATGGACTTCCAAGAGACCCAGTACTTC.

The rearrangement links TRBV7-6 to TRBJ1-1; the match to TRBD1 covers 8 bases. The ends lost 5 bases at V and 1 base at J; junction bases unmatched: 6. This CDR3 is built from 15 residues. CDR1 and CDR2 from the germline V gene are SGHVS and FNYEAQ. The CDR3 coding sequence is TGTGCCAGCAGCGTCCAACAGGGGGGGAACACTGAAGCTTTCTTT. Its translation: CASSVQQGGNTEAFF.

With regard to this clone: This CDR3 is also generated by other DNA sequences in the sample. The chain links TRBV5-1 to TRBJ2-5; D possibly corresponds to TRBD1 (5 bases). The length of the CDR3 is 12 residues. The V end was cut by 0 bases, the J end by 5 bases, with 5 bases between. Per germline, CDR1 SGHRS and CDR2 YFSETQ. The CDR3 here is CASSLAGETQYF. The CDR3 nucleotides read TGCGCCAGCAGCTTGGCAGGGGAGACCCAGTACTTC.

The chain joins TRBV6-5 to TRBJ1-3, with D possibly matching TRBD1 (6 bases). The CDR3 contains 14 residues. The germline V gene has CDR1 MNHEY and CDR2 SVGAGI. The V gene lost 5 bases and the J gene lost 4 bases, with 12 bases spanning the gap. The DNA of the CDR3 is TGTGCCAGCAGTACCGGGACAACCGGAAACACCATATATTTT. Encoded protein: CASSTGTTGNTIYF.

This chain links TRBV5-6 with TRBJ2-5; 12 bases are a match to TRBD2. The J segment lost 5 bases and the V segment lost 4 bases, leaving 6 bases of the junction unmatched. Germline CDR1 reads SGHDT; CDR2 reads YYEEEE. The CDR3 has 15 amino acids. The CDR3 coding sequence is TGTGCCAGCAGCCCGCTAGCGGGGGGGCCGGAGACCCAGTACTTC. Residues: CASSPLAGGPETQYF.

This sequence joins TRBV7-9 and TRBJ2-7; 13 bases map to TRBD2. The V gene's germline CDR1 is SEHNR and CDR2 FQNEAQ (reference sequence). The CDR3 has 15 residues. Losses at the gene ends were 0 bases for V and 5 bases for J; bases not matched to a gene: 1. The CDR3 nucleotides read TGTGCCAGCAGCTTAGCCGGACTAGCGGGAGACGAGCAGTACTTC. The encoded protein is CASSLAGLAGDEQYF. The whole variable domain, remainder taken from reference TRBV7-9 and TRBJ2-7, is DTGVSQNPRHKITKRGQNVTFRCDPISEHNRLYWYRQTLGQGPEFLTYFQNEAQLEKSRLLSDRFSAERPKGSFSTLEIQRTEQGDSAMYLCASSLAGLAGDEQYFGPGTRLTVT.

The CDR3 spells CASSLIGTSYYEQYF. The CDR3 DNA reads TGCGCCAGCAGCTTAATCGGGACCTCCTACTACGAGCAGTACTTC. The chain joins TRBV5-1 to TRBJ2-7, with D possibly called TRBD1 or TRBD2 (5 bases each). Per germline, CDR1 SGHRS and CDR2 YFSETQ. With 2 bases removed from V and 3 bases from J, the gap between germline ends came to 15 bases. There are 15 residues in the CDR3.

This chain uses TRBV2 with TRBJ2-2; tentatively, D is TRBD1 or TRBD2 (5 bases each). This CDR3 has 12 residues. Per germline, CDR1 SNHLY and CDR2 FYNNEI. V lost 1 base, J lost 13 bases, and 10 bases lay in between. CDR3 sequence (DNA): TGTGCCAGCAGTGAAGGGGGGTACGGGCTGTTTTTT. This codes for CASSEGGYGLFF.

This clone appeared a single time. The chain is built from TRBV7-9 and TRBJ2-7; no reliable D call. Germline CDR1 and CDR2: SEHNR and FQNEAQ (reference sequence). The CDR3 contains 14 residues. V dropped 2 bases and J dropped 0 bases, with 8 bases sitting between them. This CDR3 reads CASSLSLLSYEQYF. CDR3 sequence (DNA): TGTGCCAGCAGCTTATCTCTCCTCTCCTACGAGCAGTACTTC.

The V call is TRBV19, the J call TRBJ1-2, with 7 bases that match TRBD1. The junction had 8 bases not matched to a gene; V was cut back by 4 bases and J by 3 bases. The germline gives CDR1 LNHDA, CDR2 SQIVND (reference sequence). This CDR3 region has 15 residues. CDR3 coding DNA: TGTGCCAGTAGTACCACAGGGGTGGGAGACTATGGCTACACCTTC. This sequence encodes CASSTTGVGDYGYTF.

A word on this clone: This likely came from a read error, as a far larger clone is one base away. This chain connects TRBV2 to TRBJ1-2; perhaps TRBD1 as D (5 bases). This CDR3 spans 13 amino acids. From germline, CDR1 is SNHLY and CDR2 FYNNEI. The CDR3 protein is CASRRAGTDGCTF. The CDR3 DNA follows: TGTGCCAGCAGGCGGGCAGGGACTGATGGCTGCACCTTC.

This clone was found a few times. The J gene is TRBJ1-3, the V gene TRBV2; no firm D call. The CDR3 totals 12 residues. Germline CDR1 SNHLY, CDR2 FYNNEI. The V and J ends lost 4 bases and 11 bases respectively, with 12 bases between them. The DNA for the CDR3 is TGTGCCAGCAGTGGGTCCGGGCAGGCCATATATTTT. This translates into CASSGSGQAIYF.